This T cell receptor beta chain was captured by sequencing in a study of cytomegalovirus exposure and HLA in healthy donors. General study findings and limits: Several V segments, TRBV6-2 and TRBV6-3 among them, could not be told apart and were dropped.

CDR3 length: 12 residues. With 0 bases removed from V and 10 bases from J, the gap between germline ends came to 7 bases. From germline, CDR1 is SEHNR and CDR2 FQNEAQ (reference sequence). This clone was observed a few times. Its specificity is not known. PCR used 60 Vbeta primers and 13 Jbeta primers. Profiled with immunoSEQ multiplex PCR; TCRdb holds only in-frame clones, not every one. Of around 150,000 clones listed, roughly three quarters were seen once; the top ten hold 3.5%. Sequenced input: PBMCs. This sequence was found in a human donor in good health. V and J are TRBV7-9 and TRBJ2-1; no firm D call. CDR3 sequence reads: CASSLAAREQFF. As DNA, the CDR3 is TGTGCCAGCAGCTTAGCGGCTCGAGAGCAGTTCTTC.